This T cell receptor beta chain was captured by sequencing in a study of blood T cell repertoires in COVID-19. For the study at large: Material from acute and convalescent COVID-19 was sourced from the United States, Italy and Spain. The cDNA or gDNA used as material had been derived from T cells, B-cell-depleted T cells, or PBMCs.

Participants' reported clinical history set cohort assignment. Donors of Cohort 3 who recovered were those that had two negative PCRs, clearance, or symptom resolution. V was pared by 0 bases and J by 7 bases, with 9 bases between. This CDR3 spans 13 amino acids. Looked up from germline, CDR1 is LGHDT and CDR2 is YNNKEL (reference sequence). A few counts support this clone. The protocol was immunoSEQ multiplex PCR, while the TCRdb copy is restricted to in-frame clones and leaves out a portion. The repertoire has 250,000 to 300,000 clones, 85% to 90% of them found once; the top ten carry 1.9%. The source of this sequence is a woman aged 55 to 70 who had recovered from COVID-19. Sequencing was done on a sample of PBMCs or T cells enriched from blood (not recorded which). The V and J genes are TRBV3-1 (or the pseudogene TRBV3-2) and TRBJ1-1; the D is unclear. The CDR3 loop reads CASSQETRSEAFF. CDR3 nucleotides: TGTGCCAGCAGCCAAGAAACCAGAAGTGAAGCTTTCTTT.